This T cell receptor (beta chain) was observed in a study of shared T cell receptors in the human thymus. Libraries were prepared by immunoSEQ multiplex PCR; TCRdb keeps only in-frame clonotypes and omits some of them. The data contain about 380,000 clones, about 95% of them singletons. Deletions cut 6 bases from V and 3 bases from J, with 12 bases between. The CDR3 is 14 amino acids. Germline loops: CDR1 MNHEY, CDR2 SVGAGI. The TCR was taken from a human donor. Sequenced sample: thymocytes. The rearrangement uses TRBV6-5 and TRBJ1-5; a weak D match, TRBD1 (6 bases). CDR3: CASRLTGYNQPQHF. In nucleotides, the CDR3 is TGTGCCAGCAGGCTGACAGGCTACAATCAGCCCCAGCATTTT.